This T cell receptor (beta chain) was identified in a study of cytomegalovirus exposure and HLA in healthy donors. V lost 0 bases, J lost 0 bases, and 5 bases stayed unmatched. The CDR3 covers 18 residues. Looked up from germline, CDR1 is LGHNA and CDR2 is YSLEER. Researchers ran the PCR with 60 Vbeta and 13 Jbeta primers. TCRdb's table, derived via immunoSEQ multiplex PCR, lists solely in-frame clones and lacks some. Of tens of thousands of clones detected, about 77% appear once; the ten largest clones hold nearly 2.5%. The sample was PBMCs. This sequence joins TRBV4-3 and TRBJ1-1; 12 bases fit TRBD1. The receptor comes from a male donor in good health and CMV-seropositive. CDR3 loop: CASSQEYGTGGVNTEAFF. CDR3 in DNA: TGCGCCAGCAGCCAAGAGTACGGGACAGGGGGCGTGAACACTGAAGCTTTCTTT.